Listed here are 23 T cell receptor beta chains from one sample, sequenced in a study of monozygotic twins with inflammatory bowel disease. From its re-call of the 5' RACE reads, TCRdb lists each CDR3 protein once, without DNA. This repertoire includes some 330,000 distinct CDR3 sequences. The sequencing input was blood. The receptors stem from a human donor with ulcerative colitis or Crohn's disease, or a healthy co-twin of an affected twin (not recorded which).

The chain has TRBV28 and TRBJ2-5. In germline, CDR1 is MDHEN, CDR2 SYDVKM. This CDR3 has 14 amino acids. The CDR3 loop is CASSSGTGQETQYF.

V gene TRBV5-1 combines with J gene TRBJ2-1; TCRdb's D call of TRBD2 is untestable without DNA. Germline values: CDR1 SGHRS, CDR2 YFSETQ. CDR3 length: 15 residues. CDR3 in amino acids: CASSLNGSPGTEQFF.

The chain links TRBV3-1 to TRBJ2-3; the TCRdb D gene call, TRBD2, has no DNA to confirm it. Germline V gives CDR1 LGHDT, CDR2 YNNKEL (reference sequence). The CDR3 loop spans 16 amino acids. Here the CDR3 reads CASSQYTSGGTDTQYF.

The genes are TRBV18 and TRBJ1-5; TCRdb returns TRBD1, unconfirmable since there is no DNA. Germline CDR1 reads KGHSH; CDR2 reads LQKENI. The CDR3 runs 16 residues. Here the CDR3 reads CASSLTDRGHGQPQHF.

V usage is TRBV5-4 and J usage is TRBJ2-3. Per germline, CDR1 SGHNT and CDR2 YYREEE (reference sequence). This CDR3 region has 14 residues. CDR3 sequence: CATGADLVTDTQYF.

The chain's CDR3 is CASSPDPGLYEQYF. The chain has TRBV6-1 and TRBJ2-7; TCRdb lists TRBD1, though no DNA is available to test this call. The CDR3 is 14 amino acids. The germline CDR1 and CDR2 sequences are MNHNS and SASEGT.

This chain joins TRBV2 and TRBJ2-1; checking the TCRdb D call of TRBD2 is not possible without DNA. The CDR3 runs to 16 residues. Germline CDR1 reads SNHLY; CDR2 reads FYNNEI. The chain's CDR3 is CASTRGVAASYNEQFF.

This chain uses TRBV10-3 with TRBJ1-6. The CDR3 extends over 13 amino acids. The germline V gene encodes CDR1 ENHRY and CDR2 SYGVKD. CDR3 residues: CAIKTEGYSPLHF.

The CDR3 loop is CASKLAGGYEQYF. The gene calls are TRBV6-5 and TRBJ2-7; TCRdb designates TRBD2, a call that cannot be tested without DNA. The CDR3 is made up of 13 amino acids. Germline V gene lookup returns CDR1 MNHEY and CDR2 SVGAGI.

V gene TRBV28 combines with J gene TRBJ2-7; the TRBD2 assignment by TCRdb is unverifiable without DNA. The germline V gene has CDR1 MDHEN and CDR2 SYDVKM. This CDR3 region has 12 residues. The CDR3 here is CASKPTSYEQYF.

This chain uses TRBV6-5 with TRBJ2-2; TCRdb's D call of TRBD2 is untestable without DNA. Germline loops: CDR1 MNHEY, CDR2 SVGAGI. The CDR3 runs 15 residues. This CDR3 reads CASSYYIGETGELFF.

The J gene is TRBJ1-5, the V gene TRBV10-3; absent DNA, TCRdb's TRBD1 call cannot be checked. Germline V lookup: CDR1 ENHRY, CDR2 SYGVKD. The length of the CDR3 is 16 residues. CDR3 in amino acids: CAISDPTVGGNQPQHF.

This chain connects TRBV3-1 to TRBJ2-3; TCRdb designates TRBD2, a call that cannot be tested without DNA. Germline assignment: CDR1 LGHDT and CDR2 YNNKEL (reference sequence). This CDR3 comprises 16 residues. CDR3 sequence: CASSTGTSGGSDTQYF.

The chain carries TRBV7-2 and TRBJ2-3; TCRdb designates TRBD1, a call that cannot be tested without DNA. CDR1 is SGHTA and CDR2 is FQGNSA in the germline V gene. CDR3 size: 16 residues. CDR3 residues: CASSLGGGVSTDTQYF.

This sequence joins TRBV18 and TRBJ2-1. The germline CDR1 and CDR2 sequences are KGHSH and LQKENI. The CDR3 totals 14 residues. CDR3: CATKASWVNNEQFF.

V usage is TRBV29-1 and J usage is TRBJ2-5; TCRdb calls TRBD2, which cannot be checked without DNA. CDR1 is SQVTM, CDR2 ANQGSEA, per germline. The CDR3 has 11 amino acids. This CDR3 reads CRGGAQETQYF.

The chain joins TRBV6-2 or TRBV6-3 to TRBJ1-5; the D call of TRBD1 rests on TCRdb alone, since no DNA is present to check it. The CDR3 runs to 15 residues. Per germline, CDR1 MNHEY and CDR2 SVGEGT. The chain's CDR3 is CASSYAGAINQPQHF.

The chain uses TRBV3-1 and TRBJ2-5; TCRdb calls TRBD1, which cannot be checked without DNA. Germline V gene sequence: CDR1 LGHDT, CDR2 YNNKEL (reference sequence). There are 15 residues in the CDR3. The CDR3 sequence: CASSQAGTVKETQYF.

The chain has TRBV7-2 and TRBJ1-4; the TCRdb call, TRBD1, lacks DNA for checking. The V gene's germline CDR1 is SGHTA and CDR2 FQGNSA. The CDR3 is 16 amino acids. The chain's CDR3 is CASSLFGGVSNEKLFF.

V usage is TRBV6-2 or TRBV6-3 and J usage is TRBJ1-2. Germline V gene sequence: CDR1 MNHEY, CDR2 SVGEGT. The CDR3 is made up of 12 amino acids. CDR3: CASSQSPGGYTF.

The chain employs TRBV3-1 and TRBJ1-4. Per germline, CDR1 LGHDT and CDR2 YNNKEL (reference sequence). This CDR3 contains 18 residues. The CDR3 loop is CASSQGSYTAATNEKLFF.

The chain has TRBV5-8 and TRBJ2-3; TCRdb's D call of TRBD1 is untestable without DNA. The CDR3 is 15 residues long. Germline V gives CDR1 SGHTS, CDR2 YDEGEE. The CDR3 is CASSREWAGTDTQYF. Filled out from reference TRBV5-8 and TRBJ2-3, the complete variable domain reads EAGVTQSPTHLIKTRGQQATLRCSPISGHTSVYWYQQALGLGLQFLLWYDEGEERNRGNFPPRFSGRQFPNYSSELNVNALELEDSALYLCASSREWAGTDTQYFGPGTRLTVL.

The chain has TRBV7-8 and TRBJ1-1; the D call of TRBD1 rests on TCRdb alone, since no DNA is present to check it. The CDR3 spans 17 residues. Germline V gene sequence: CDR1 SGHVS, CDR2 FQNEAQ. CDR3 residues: CASSRGQGRNQGTEAFF.